The 16 T cell receptor beta chains given below trace back to one sample, sequenced in a study of blood T cell repertoires in COVID-19. Sequenced by immunoSEQ multiplex PCR; TCRdb stores in-frame clones only, minus some. The table shows about 400,000 clones, with roughly 91% occurring only once. Material for sequencing was PBMCs or T cells enriched from blood (not recorded which). Receptor source: a woman in her 30s who had recovered from COVID-19.

The chain recombines TRBV28 with TRBJ1-2; D unclear. The CDR3 length is 14 residues. Germline V lookup: CDR1 MDHEN, CDR2 SYDVKM. Trimming stripped 1 base from V and 3 bases from J, with 9 bases between. CDR3 protein: CASSLLLADYGYTF. The CDR3 region has the DNA TGTGCCAGCAGTTTATTATTGGCGGACTATGGCTACACCTTC.

The chain combines TRBV2 with TRBJ1-1; 8 bases are a match to TRBD1. Germline V gene data show CDR1 as SNHLY and CDR2 as FYNNEI. The CDR3 has 14 amino acids. The junction had 7 bases not matched to a gene; V was cut back by 6 bases and J by 4 bases. The CDR3 reads CASRSQGASTEAFF. CDR3 nucleotides: TGTGCCAGCAGATCCCAGGGGGCGAGCACTGAAGCTTTCTTT.

This chain joins TRBV7-2 and TRBJ2-2; D gene uncertain. With 3 bases removed from V and 6 bases from J, the gap between germline ends came to 14 bases. The germline V gene has CDR1 SGHTA and CDR2 FQGNSA. The CDR3 spans 15 residues. DNA for the CDR3: TGTGCCAGCAGCTTGACGACATGGTTTTCCGGGGAGCTGTTTTTT. This codes for CASSLTTWFSGELFF.

The chain employs TRBV28 and TRBJ2-1, with 12 bases fitting TRBD2. Germline CDR1 and CDR2: MDHEN and SYDVKM. The CDR3 consists of 15 residues. Losses at the gene ends were 6 bases for V and 3 bases for J; bases not matched to a gene: 3. CDR3 protein: CASRKLAGGYNEQFF. The CDR3 nucleotides read TGTGCCAGCAGAAAACTAGCGGGAGGCTACAATGAGCAGTTCTTC. The whole variable domain, filled in from reference TRBV28 and TRBJ2-1, reads DVKVTQSSRYLVKRTGEKVFLECVQDMDHENMFWYRQDPGLGLRLIYFSYDVKMKEKGDIPEGYSVSREKKERFSLILESASTNQTSMYLCASRKLAGGYNEQFFGPGTRLTVL.

This clone came up once. The chain is built from TRBV6-2 or TRBV6-3 and TRBJ2-7; tentatively, D is TRBD1 (5 bases). The ends were cut back, 4 bases at V and 2 bases at J, with 9 bases in the middle. This CDR3 is built from 13 residues. Germline lookup yields CDR1 MNHEY and CDR2 SVGEGT. CDR3 loop: CASSWTPAYEQYF. CDR3 DNA sequence: TGTGCCAGCAGTTGGACACCAGCCTACGAGCAGTACTTC.

This clone was detected once. J is TRBJ1-5 and V is TRBV6-2 or TRBV6-3; D ambiguous. Looked up from germline, CDR1 is MNHEY and CDR2 is SVGEGT. V was shortened by 1 base and J by 0 bases, with 4 bases between the two germline ends. This CDR3 is 14 amino acids long. The CDR3 DNA reads TGTGCCAGCAGTTACTTCTATAGCAATCAGCCCCAGCATTTT. Protein: CASSYFYSNQPQHF.

The chain employs TRBV28 and TRBJ1-6; D gene unclear. Germline assignment: CDR1 MDHEN and CDR2 SYDVKM. The CDR3 sequence is 15 residues long. Trimming pared 6 bases from V and 9 bases from J, leaving 18 bases between. The CDR3 coding sequence is TGTGCCAGCAGCTCCCGACGGTTGACAACTTCACCCCTCCACTTT. Translated, it gives CASSSRRLTTSPLHF.

This clone was counted once. The chain is built from TRBV28 and TRBJ2-5; no definite D call. The germline V gene encodes CDR1 MDHEN and CDR2 SYDVKM. V was trimmed by 8 bases and J by 4 bases, leaving 14 bases between them. The length of the CDR3 is 13 residues. The CDR3 DNA reads as TGTGCCAGCGCCGGTGATCGTGTAGAGACCCAGTACTTC. Protein product: CASAGDRVETQYF.

The chain couples TRBV18 to TRBJ2-3, with 7 nucleotides matching TRBD2. V lost 0 bases and J lost 2; bases outside the gene matches: 5. This CDR3 is 16 amino acids long. Per the germline V gene, CDR1 is KGHSH and CDR2 is LQKENI. CDR3 amino acids: CASSPPASGDTDTQYF. The CDR3 DNA is TGTGCCAGCTCACCACCGGCTAGCGGAGACACAGATACGCAGTATTTT.

This clone has a single count. The V gene is TRBV2, the J gene TRBJ2-4; a possible D gene is TRBD1 (5 bases). This CDR3 spans 16 amino acids. Trimming took 0 bases from V and 0 from J, leaving 9 bases between them. Germline V gene lookup returns CDR1 SNHLY and CDR2 FYNNEI. CDR3: CASSEAGQLAKNIQYF. CDR3 DNA: TGTGCCAGCAGTGAAGCGGGGCAGCTAGCCAAAAACATTCAGTACTTC.

The rearrangement uses TRBV19 and TRBJ1-5; D ambiguous. The germline gives CDR1 LNHDA, CDR2 SQIVND (reference sequence). Trimming removed 3 bases at V and 3 bases at J, with 12 bases between. This CDR3 comprises 15 residues. The CDR3 region has the DNA TGTGCCAGTAGTATCCGAGGAAAGGTCAATCAGCCCCAGCATTTT. Protein sequence: CASSIRGKVNQPQHF.

This chain links TRBV9 with TRBJ2-7; D perhaps matches TRBD1 (6 bases). Germline V gene sequence: CDR1 SGDLS, CDR2 YYNGEE. There are 16 residues in the CDR3. V lost 3 bases and J lost 0, with 16 bases in between. CDR3 in DNA: TGTGCCAGCAGCGAAAGCCCCAACAGGGACTCCTACGAGCAGTACTTC. It encodes CASSESPNRDSYEQYF.

The rearrangement links TRBV5-1 to TRBJ1-1; 7 bases are shared with TRBD1. CDR1 and CDR2 from the germline V gene are SGHRS and YFSETQ. The J segment lost 2 bases and the V segment lost 0 bases, leaving 10 bases of the junction unmatched. This CDR3 is built from 17 residues. CDR3 sequence: CASSLGGQRLVNTEAFF. CDR3 DNA: TGCGCCAGCAGCTTGGGGGGACAGAGATTAGTTAACACTGAAGCTTTCTTT.

The chain joins TRBV10-2 to TRBJ2-2; 9 nucleotides line up with TRBD1. The CDR3 length is 16 residues. Unmatched junction bases numbered 11, after V lost 6 bases and J lost 6 bases. Germline V gene data show CDR1 as WSHSY and CDR2 as SAAADI. The CDR3 region has the DNA TGCGCCAGCAGGGACAGGGGAGGCCCAAACGCCGGGGAGCTGTTTTTT. Translating gives CASRDRGGPNAGELFF.

This chain links TRBV24-1 with TRBJ2-1, with 11 bases fitting TRBD2. The CDR3 contains 16 residues. The germline CDR1 and CDR2 sequences are KGHDR and SFDVKD. V dropped 4 bases and J dropped 7; count of bases not matched to a gene: 8. The CDR3 DNA sequence: TGTGCCACCAGTGACCGTATAGCGGGAGGGGGGAATGAGCAGTTCTTC. Protein product: CATSDRIAGGGNEQFF.

This clone was detected a few times. The CDR3 DNA is TGTGCCTGGGACAGGGTGAACACTGAAGCTTTCTTT. Translating gives CAWDRVNTEAFF. The V and J genes are TRBV30 and TRBJ1-1; TRBD1 agrees at 7 bases. The germline V gene has CDR1 GTSNPN and CDR2 SVGIG (reference sequence). CDR3 length: 12 amino acids. Trimming removed 5 bases from V and 0 bases from J; junction bases left unmatched: 0.